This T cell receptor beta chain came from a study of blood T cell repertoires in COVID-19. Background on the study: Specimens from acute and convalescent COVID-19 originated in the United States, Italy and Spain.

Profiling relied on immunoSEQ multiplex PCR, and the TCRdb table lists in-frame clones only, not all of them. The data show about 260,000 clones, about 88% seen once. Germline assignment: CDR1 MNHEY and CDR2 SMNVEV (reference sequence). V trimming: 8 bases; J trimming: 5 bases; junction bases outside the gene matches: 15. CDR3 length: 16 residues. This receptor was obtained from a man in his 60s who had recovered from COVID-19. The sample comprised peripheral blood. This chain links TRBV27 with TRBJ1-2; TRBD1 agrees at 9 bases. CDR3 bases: TGTGCCAGCGGTAGGGTCGGGGGACAGGGACCTTATGGCTACACCTTC. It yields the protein CASGRVGGQGPYGYTF.